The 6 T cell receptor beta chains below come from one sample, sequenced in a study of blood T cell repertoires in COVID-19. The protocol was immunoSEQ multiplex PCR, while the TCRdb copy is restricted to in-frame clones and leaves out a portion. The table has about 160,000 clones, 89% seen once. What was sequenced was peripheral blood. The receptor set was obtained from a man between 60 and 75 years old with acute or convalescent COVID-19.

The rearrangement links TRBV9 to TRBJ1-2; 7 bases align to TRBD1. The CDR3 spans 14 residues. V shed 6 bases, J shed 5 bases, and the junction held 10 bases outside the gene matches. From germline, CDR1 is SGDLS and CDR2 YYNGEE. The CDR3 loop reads CASTQGTARYGYTF. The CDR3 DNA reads TGTGCCAGCACCCAAGGGACAGCCCGTTATGGCTACACCTTC.

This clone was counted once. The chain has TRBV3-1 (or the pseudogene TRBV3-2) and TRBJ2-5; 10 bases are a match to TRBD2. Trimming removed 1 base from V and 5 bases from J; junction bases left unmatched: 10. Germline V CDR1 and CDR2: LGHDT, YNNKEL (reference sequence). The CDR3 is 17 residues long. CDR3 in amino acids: CASSQAYSGGRRETQYF. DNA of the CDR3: TGTGCCAGCAGCCAAGCTTATAGCGGGGGGCGCCGGGAGACCCAGTACTTC.

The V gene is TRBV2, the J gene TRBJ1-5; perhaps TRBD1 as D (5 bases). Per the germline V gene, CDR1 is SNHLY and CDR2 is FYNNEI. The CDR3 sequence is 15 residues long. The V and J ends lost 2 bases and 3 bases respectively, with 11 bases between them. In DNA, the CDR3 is TGTGCCAGCAGTGAATGGGGGGTCTACAATCAGCCCCAGCATTTT. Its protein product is CASSEWGVYNQPQHF. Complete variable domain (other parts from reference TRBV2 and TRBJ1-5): EPEVTQTPSHQVTQMGQEVILRCVPISNHLYFYWYRQILGQKVEFLVSFYNNEISEKSEIFDDQFSVERPDGSNFTLKIRSTKLEDSAMYFCASSEWGVYNQPQHFGDGTRLSIL.

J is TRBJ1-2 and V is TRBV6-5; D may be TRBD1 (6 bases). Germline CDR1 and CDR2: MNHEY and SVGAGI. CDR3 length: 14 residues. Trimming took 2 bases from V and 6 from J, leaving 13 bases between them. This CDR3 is CASSYGTSPHGYTF. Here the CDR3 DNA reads TGTGCCAGCAGTTACGGGACATCCCCCCATGGCTACACCTTC.

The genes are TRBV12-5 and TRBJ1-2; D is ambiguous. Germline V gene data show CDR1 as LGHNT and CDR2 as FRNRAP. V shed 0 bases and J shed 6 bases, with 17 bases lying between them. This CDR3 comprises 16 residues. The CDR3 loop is CASGLVLRPFGNGYTF. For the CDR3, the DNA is TGTGCTAGTGGTTTGGTCCTACGGCCGTTCGGGAATGGCTACACCTTC.

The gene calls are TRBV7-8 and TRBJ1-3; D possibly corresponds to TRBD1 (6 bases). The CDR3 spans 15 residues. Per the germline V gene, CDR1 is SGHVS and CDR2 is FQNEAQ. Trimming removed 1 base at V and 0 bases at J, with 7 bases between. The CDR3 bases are TGTGCCAGCAGCTTAGGGACAGTCTCTGGAAACACCATATATTTT. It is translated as CASSLGTVSGNTIYF.